The source of this T cell receptor beta chain is a study of OX40 agonist ivuxolimab in advanced cancers. This clone has only a few counts. No antigen is known for it. Findings of the study overall: Clonal expansion by week 6 occurred in CD4+ and CD8+ blood T cells (at 0.1 to 3.0 mg/kg).

Sequencing used immunoSEQ multiplex PCR; TCRdb keeps in-frame clones, though not all of them. The data hold roughly 80,000 clones, with 80% to 90% observed a single time. Germline CDR1 is MGHRA and CDR2 is YSYEKL. V shed 0 bases and J shed 1 base, with 6 bases lying between them. The CDR3 is made up of 15 amino acids. The V call is TRBV4-1, the J call TRBJ2-2; D possibly corresponds to TRBD1 (5 bases). The source is an adult with an advanced solid tumor such as melanoma, head and neck, liver or kidney cancer. Specimen: CD4+ or CD8+ T cells sorted from blood, collected in a trial of the OX40 agonist ivuxolimab. The CDR3: CASSQEGQNTGELFF. For the CDR3, the DNA is TGCGCCAGCAGCCAAGAAGGACAGAACACCGGGGAGCTGTTTTTT.